The entry that follows covers one TCR beta chain sequence. What it binds is not known. Every single patient, without exception, relapsed after autologous stem cell transplantation, and brentuximab vedotin exposure varied. The CDR3 runs to 15 residues. Trimming removed 1 base from V and 3 bases from J; junction bases left unmatched: 4. CDR1 is SGHRS, CDR2 YFSETQ, per germline. The data were produced by immunoSEQ multiplex PCR, yet TCRdb's version contains in-frame clones alone and is incomplete. The table includes about 18,000 clones, 86% detected once. These data are taken from a study of PD-1 blockade in classical Hodgkin lymphoma. Overall study results and limits: Reports described newly diagnosed patients as having lower baseline TCR diversity than healthy donors.

This sample comprised peripheral blood mononuclear cells (PBMCs), obtained before the second cycle of nivolumab. The clonotype was recovered from a human donor with classical Hodgkin lymphoma. This sequence joins TRBV5-1 and TRBJ2-5; 9 nucleotides line up with TRBD1. The CDR3 loop is CASSLTGGAEETQYF. The CDR3 bases are TGCGCCAGCAGCTTGACAGGGGGCGCGGAAGAGACCCAGTACTTC. Drawing the rest from reference TRBV5-1 and TRBJ2-5, the complete variable domain is KAGVTQTPRYLIKTRGQQVTLSCSPISGHRSVSWYQQTPGQGLQFLFEYFSETQRNKGNFPGRFSGRQFSNSRSEMNVSTLELGDSALYLCASSLTGGAEETQYFGPGTRLLVL.